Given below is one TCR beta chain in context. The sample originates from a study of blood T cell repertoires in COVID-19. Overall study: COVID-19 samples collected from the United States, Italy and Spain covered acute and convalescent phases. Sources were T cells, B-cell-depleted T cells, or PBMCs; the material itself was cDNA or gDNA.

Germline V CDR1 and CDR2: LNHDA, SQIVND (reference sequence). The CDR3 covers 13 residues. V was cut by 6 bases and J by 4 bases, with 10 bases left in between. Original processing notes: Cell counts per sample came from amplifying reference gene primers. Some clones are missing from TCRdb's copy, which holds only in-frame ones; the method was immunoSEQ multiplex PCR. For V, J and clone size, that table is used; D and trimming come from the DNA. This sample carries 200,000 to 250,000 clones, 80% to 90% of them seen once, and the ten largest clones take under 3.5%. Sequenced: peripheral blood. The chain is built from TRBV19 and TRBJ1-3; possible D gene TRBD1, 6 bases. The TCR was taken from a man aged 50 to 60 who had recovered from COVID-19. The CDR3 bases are TGTGCCAGTAGCCCGACAGGCGGAAACACCATATATTTT. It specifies CASSPTGGNTIYF.